This entry features one T cell receptor (beta chain) sequence. Some clones are missing from TCRdb's copy, which holds only in-frame ones; the method was immunoSEQ multiplex PCR. The table records 12,000 or so clones, 70% to 80% of them present only once. The sample is drawn from a study of somatic mutations in cytotoxic T cells in rheumatoid arthritis. The sequenced material came from CD8+ T cells sorted from blood. The TCR originated in an older man in good health.

The CDR3 reads CALHGGPPGEQYF. CDR3 nucleotides: TGTGCCCTACACGGGGGACCCCCGGGGGAGCAGTACTTC. V gene TRBV30 combines with J gene TRBJ2-7, with D maybe TRBD2 (6 bases). The CDR3 is 13 residues long. Germline CDR1 and CDR2: GTSNPN and SVGIG (reference sequence). V was cut by 8 bases and J by 7 bases, with 21 bases left in between.